This is a list of T cell receptor beta chains from one sample in a study of T cell repertoires in cytomegalovirus infection. TCRdb passed the reads through MiXCR, listing each CDR3 protein once. The table lists around 440,000 distinct CDR3 sequences, approximately 11% of them singletons. Sequenced input: PBMCs. All receptors derive from a human donor in good health (CMV status not recorded). Some clones in this sample may be carry-over from other donors' samples. The CDR3 runs from the conserved cysteine through the conserved F or W. D genes are given only for firm matches. The size field is filled for only some rows; it gives once, few, many or a size class.

TRBD2 | TRBJ2-7 | many | TRBV11-2 | TGTGCCAGCAGCTTAATGACACCGGCTGCGGGGGACGAGCAGTACTTC | CASSLMTPAAGDEQYF
. | TRBJ2-7 | . | TRBV5-6 | TGTGCCAGCAGCTTAAGCAGGGACGAGCAGTACTTC | CASSLSRDEQYF
. | TRBJ2-5 | . | TRBV29-1 | TGCAGCGTTGGTAGGAGGATCAGCCAAGAGACCCAGTACTTC | CSVGRRISQETQYF
TRBD2 | TRBJ2-1 | many | TRBV7-2 | TGTGCCAGCAGCTTGGCGGCGGGAGTAGATTACAATGAGCAGTTCTTC | CASSLAAGVDYNEQFF
. | TRBJ2-7 | many | TRBV10-3 | TGTGCCATCAGTGAGAAGGGGGAGGGCTACGAGCAGTACTTC | CAISEKGEGYEQYF
TRBD2 | TRBJ2-1 | . | TRBV5-1 | TGCGCCAGCAGCTTGGAAGCTAGCGGGGACCTTGGTGAGCAGTTCTTC | CASSLEASGDLGEQFF
. | TRBJ1-2 | many | TRBV28 | TGTGCCAGCAGTTTACCCCCCAGCACTAACTATGGCTACACCTTC | CASSLPPSTNYGYTF
. | TRBJ2-3 | many | TRBV7-3 | TGTGCCAGCAGCCCTAACCTGTACACAGATACGCAGTATTTT | CASSPNLYTDTQYF
. | TRBJ2-7 | few | TRBV6-1 | TGTGCCAGCAGTGGCCGGGACGGCAATTCCTACGAGCAGTACTTC | CASSGRDGNSYEQYF
TRBD2 | TRBJ2-5 | many | TRBV25-1 | TGTGCCAGCAGTGAAGCGGGAGGATGGGAGACCCAGTACTTC | CASSEAGGWETQYF
TRBD1 | TRBJ1-1 | many | TRBV12-3/TRBV12-4 | TGTGCCAGCAGATCGACAGGGGGCTCTGAAGCTTTCTTT | CASRSTGGSEAFF
TRBD2 | TRBJ2-7 | many | TRBV20-1 | TGCAGTGCTCCCGGGACTAGCGGTTCGGTAGGCCAGTACTTC | CSAPGTSGSVGQYF
TRBD1 | TRBJ1-2 | few | TRBV9 | TGTGCCAGCAGCGTAAGGACAGGGGACGTCGACTATGGCTACACCTTC | CASSVRTGDVDYGYTF
. | TRBJ2-4 | . | TRBV29-1 | TGCAGCGTCGGGGGCTCCAACATTCAGTACTTC | CSVGGSNIQYF
. | TRBJ2-2 | many | TRBV10-3 | TGTGCCATCAGTGGAACGGGTTCCGGGGAGCTGTTTTTT | CAISGTGSGELFF
TRBD1 | TRBJ2-5 | few | TRBV4-2 | TGTGCCAGCAGCTCAAGTCAGGGGGCGAGGGAGACCCAGTACTTC | CASSSSQGARETQYF
TRBD1 | TRBJ2-5 | many | TRBV28 | TGTGCCAGCAGTCGTACAGGGGGCTGGGGGGAGACCCAGTACTTC | CASSRTGGWGETQYF
. | TRBJ1-2 | few | TRBV6-4 | TGTGCCAGCAGTGACTCTGTTATTGGGGGCTACACCTTC | CASSDSVIGGYTF
. | TRBJ2-7 | few | TRBV4-2 | TGTGCCAGCAGTGGCGGGGGCAGGGGGTACGAGCAGTACTTC | CASSGGGRGYEQYF
. | TRBJ2-2 | many | TRBV7-3 | TGTGCCAGCAGCCCCGGGACCAAAAACACCGGGGAGCTGTTTTTT | CASSPGTKNTGELFF
. | TRBJ1-2 | few | TRBV5-1 | TGCGCCAGCAGCTTGGTTGGGTCTACTAACTATGGCTACACCTTC | CASSLVGSTNYGYTF
. | TRBJ2-7 | many | TRBV7-6 | TGTGCCAGCAGCATTGCAGGGGGGGGTGAGCAGTACTTC | CASSIAGGGEQYF
TRBD1 | TRBJ1-2 | many | TRBV7-2 | TGTGCCAGCAGCTTACGGTTGACAGGGAACTATGGCTACACCTTC | CASSLRLTGNYGYTF
. | TRBJ1-1 | many | TRBV12-3/TRBV12-4 | TGTGCCAGCAGCCCCCCGTTCACTGAAGCTTTCTTT | CASSPPFTEAFF
TRBD2 | TRBJ2-7 | . | TRBV20-1 | TGCAGTGCTTGGACTAGCGGGAGGGTGCAGTACTTC | CSAWTSGRVQYF
TRBD2 | TRBJ2-7 | few | TRBV7-9 | TGTGCCAGCAGCTTTGGCCCCGAGCGGGGGGGCCGCGAGCAGTACTTC | CASSFGPERGGREQYF
. | TRBJ2-1 | many | TRBV7-9 | TGTGCCAGCAGCCCCGGTGACACCTTCGGGGATGAGCAGTTCTTC | CASSPGDTFGDEQFF
TRBD2 | TRBJ2-1 | few | TRBV25-1 | TGTGCCAGCAGTGAATCGAAGCGGGGGGGGCCCAATGAGCAGTTCTTC | CASSESKRGGPNEQFF
. | TRBJ2-6 | many | TRBV27 | TGTGCCAGCAGTCTCCACCGGGGTAGGGAATTCTCTGGGGCCAACGTCCTGACTTTC | CASSLHRGREFSGANVLTF
TRBD1 | TRBJ2-1 | many | TRBV6-6 | TGTGCCAGCAGTTACGGGACAGGCTCCTACAATGAGCAGTTCTTC | CASSYGTGSYNEQFF
. | TRBJ2-5 | many | TRBV28 | TGTGCCAGCGTCGACCGGCAGGGTATTCTACAAGAGACCCAGTACTTC | CASVDRQGILQETQYF
. | TRBJ2-7 | many | TRBV7-2 | TGTGCCAGCAGCTTTTCCCGGGCCACTCGGCGGGTTGCCTACGAGCAGTACTTC | CASSFSRATRRVAYEQYF
. | TRBJ1-1 | few | TRBV20-1 | TGCAGTGCTAGAGCCGAGGGGCCATACACTGAAGCTTTCTTT | CSARAEGPYTEAFF
. | TRBJ2-2 | many | TRBV5-5 | TGTGCCAGCAGCTCTTCCGGGACGTCTGTCACCGGGGAGCTGTTTTTT | CASSSSGTSVTGELFF
. | TRBJ2-2 | many | TRBV5-6 | TGTGCCAGCAGTCTTGATAACACCGGGGAGCTGTTTTTT | CASSLDNTGELFF
. | TRBJ1-1 | . | TRBV29-1 | TGCAGCGTTGCATTGAACACTGAAGCTTTCTTT | CSVALNTEAFF
. | TRBJ2-7 | many | TRBV6-5 | TGTGCCAGCAGTTACGGTGCAGGGCGTTCCTACGAGCAGTACTTC | CASSYGAGRSYEQYF
. | TRBJ1-4 | many | TRBV5-6 | TGTGCCAGCAGCTTGGGAAGGGAAACAGGGATCGCTAATGAAAAACTGTTTTTT | CASSLGRETGIANEKLFF
. | TRBJ2-4 | many | TRBV28 | TGTGCCAGCAGCTTAGCCAAAAACATTCAGTACTTC | CASSLAKNIQYF
TRBD2 | TRBJ2-1 | . | TRBV19 | TGTGCCAGTAGTATAGCCATCGGGGGGAATGAGCAGTTCTTC | CASSIAIGGNEQFF